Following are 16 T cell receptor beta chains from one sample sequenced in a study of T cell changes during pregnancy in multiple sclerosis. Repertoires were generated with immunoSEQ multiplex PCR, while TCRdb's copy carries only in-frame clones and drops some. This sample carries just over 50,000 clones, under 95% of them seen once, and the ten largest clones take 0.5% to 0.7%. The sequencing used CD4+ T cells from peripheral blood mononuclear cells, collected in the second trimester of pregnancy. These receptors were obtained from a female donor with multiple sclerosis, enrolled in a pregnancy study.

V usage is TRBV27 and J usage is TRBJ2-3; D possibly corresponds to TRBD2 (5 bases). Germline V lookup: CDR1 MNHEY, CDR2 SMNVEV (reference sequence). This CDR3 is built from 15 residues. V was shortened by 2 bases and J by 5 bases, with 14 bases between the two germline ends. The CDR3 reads CASSLRGYSGDTQYF. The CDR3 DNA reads TGTGCCAGCAGTTTACGAGGGTATTCCGGAGATACGCAGTATTTT.

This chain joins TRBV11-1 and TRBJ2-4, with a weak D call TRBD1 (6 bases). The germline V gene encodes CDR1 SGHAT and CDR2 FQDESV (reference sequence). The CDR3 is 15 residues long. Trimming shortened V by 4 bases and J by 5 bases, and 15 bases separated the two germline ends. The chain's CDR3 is CASSSIRQAENIQYF. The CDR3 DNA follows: TGTGCCAGCAGCTCCATCCGACAGGCAGAAAACATTCAGTACTTC.

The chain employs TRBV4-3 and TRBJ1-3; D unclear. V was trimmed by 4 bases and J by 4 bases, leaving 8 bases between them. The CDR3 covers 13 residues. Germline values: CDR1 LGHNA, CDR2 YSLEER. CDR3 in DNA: TGCGCCAGCAGCCCAATCGAGGGAAACACCATATATTTT. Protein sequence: CASSPIEGNTIYF.

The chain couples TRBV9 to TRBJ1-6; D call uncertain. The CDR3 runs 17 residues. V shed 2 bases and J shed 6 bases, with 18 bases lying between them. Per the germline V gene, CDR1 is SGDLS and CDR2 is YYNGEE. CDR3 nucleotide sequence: TGTGCCAGCAGCGTTCGTTCCAGTGGTCCTGTTAATTCACCCCTCCACTTT. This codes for CASSVRSSGPVNSPLHF.

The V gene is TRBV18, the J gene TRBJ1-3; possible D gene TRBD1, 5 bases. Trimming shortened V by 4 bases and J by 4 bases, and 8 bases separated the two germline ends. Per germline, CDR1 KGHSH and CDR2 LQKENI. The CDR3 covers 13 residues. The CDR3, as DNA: TGTGCCAGCTCACAAGGGGCAGGAAACACCATATATTTT. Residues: CASSQGAGNTIYF.

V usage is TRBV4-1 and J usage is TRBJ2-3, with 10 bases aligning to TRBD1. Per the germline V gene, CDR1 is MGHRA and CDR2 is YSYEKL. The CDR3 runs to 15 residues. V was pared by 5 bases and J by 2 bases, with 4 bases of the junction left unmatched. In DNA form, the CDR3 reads TGCGCCAGCAGCAAAAGACAGGGGGCCACAGATACGCAGTATTTT. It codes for CASSKRQGATDTQYF.

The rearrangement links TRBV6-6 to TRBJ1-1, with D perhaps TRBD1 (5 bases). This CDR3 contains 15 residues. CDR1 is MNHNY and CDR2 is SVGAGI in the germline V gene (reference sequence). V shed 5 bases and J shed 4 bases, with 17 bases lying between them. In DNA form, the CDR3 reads TGTGCCAGCAGTGGACCACAGGCGGGGGGCACTGAAGCTTTCTTT. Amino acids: CASSGPQAGGTEAFF.

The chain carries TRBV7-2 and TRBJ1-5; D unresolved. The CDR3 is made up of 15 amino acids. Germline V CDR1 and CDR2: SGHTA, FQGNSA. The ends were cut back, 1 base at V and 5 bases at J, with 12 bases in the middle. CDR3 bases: TGTGCCAGCAGCTTAGGTCCCCGGTCGTATCAGCCCCAGCATTTT. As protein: CASSLGPRSYQPQHF.

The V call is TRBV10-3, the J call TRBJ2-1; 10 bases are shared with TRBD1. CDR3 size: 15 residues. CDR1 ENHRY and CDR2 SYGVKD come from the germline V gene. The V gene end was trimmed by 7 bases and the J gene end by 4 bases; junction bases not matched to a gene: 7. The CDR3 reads CAINPGQGRYNEQFF. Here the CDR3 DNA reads TGTGCCATCAACCCGGGACAGGGGCGTTACAATGAGCAGTTCTTC.

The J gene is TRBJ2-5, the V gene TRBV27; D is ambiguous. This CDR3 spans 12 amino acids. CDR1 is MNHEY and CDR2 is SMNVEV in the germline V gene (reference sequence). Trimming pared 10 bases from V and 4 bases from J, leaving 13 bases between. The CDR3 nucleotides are TGTGCCACCGGAGACGGGTTAGAGACCCAGTACTTC. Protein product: CATGDGLETQYF.

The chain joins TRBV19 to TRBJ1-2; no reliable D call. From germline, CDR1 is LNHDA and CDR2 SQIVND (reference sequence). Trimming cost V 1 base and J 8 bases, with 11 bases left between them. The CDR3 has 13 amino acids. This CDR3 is CASSIVEGAGYTF. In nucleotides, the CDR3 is TGTGCCAGTAGTATAGTCGAGGGAGCCGGCTACACCTTC.

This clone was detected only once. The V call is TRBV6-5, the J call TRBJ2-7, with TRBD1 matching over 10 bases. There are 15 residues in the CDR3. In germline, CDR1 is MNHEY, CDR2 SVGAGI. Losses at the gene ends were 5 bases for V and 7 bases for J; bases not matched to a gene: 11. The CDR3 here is CASSPPGQGWSEQYF. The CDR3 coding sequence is TGTGCCAGCAGTCCACCGGGACAGGGGTGGAGTGAGCAGTACTTC.

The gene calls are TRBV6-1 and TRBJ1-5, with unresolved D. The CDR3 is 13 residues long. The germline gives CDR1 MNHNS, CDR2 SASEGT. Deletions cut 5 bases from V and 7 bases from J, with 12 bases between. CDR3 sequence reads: CASSMEGWQPQHF. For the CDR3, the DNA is TGTGCCAGCAGTATGGAGGGTTGGCAGCCCCAGCATTTT.

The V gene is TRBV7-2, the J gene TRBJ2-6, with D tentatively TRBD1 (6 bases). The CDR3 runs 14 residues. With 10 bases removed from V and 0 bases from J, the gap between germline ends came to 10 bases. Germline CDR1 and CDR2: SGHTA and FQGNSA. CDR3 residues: CAIRQDSGANVLTF. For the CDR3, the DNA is TGTGCCATCCGACAGGACTCTGGGGCCAACGTCCTGACTTTC.

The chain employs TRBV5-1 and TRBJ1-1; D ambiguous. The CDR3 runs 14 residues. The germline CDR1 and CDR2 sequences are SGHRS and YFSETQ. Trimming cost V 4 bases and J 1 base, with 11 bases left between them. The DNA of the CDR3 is TGCGCCAGCAGCACCATATCAGAGAACACTGAAGCTTTCTTT. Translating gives CASSTISENTEAFF.

CDR3 nucleotide sequence: TGCGCCAGCAGATCCGGGACATCGACCCTATCCTCTGGAAACACCATATATTTT. It yields the protein CASRSGTSTLSSGNTIYF. The rearrangement links TRBV5-1 to TRBJ1-3; D might be TRBD1 (6 bases). V was clipped by 5 bases and J by 0 bases, with 21 bases between them. The CDR3 sequence is 18 residues long. Per the germline V gene, CDR1 is SGHRS and CDR2 is YFSETQ. The entire variable domain, with the rest obtained from reference TRBV5-1 and TRBJ1-3, is as follows: KAGVTQTPRYLIKTRGQQVTLSCSPISGHRSVSWYQQTPGQGLQFLFEYFSETQRNKGNFPGRFSGRQFSNSRSEMNVSTLELGDSALYLCASRSGTSTLSSGNTIYFGEGSWLTVV.